This T cell receptor (beta chain) was observed in a study of cytomegalovirus exposure and HLA in healthy donors. Study-level information: From HLA-typed donors, an early data release held about 92 million unique TCRs. General study results and limits: Within an earlier analysis, most TCR beta V segments proved productive either about 87% or about 30% of the time. Within a later analysis, the majority of CMV-associated TCR beta chains appeared HLA-restricted. Sequencing had likely introduced a cluster of highly shared sequence variants as an artifact.

It was with 60 Vbeta and 13 Jbeta primers that the PCR ran. TCRdb's table, derived via immunoSEQ multiplex PCR, lists solely in-frame clones and lacks some. The data show under 150,000 clones, around 78% seen once. A note on this clone: Its antigen is unidentified.

This CDR3 comprises 16 residues. CDR1 is KGHSH, CDR2 LQKENI, per germline. The J segment lost 2 bases and the V segment lost 0 bases, leaving 3 bases of the junction unmatched. The sample was PBMCs. This receptor was taken from a man aged 40-55 years in good health and CMV-seronegative. The V call is TRBV18, the J call TRBJ2-2; 7 bases line up with TRBD1. The DNA of the CDR3 is TGTGCCAGCTCACCACCGACAGGGAGTAACACCGGGGAGCTGTTTTTT. This codes for CASSPPTGSNTGELFF.